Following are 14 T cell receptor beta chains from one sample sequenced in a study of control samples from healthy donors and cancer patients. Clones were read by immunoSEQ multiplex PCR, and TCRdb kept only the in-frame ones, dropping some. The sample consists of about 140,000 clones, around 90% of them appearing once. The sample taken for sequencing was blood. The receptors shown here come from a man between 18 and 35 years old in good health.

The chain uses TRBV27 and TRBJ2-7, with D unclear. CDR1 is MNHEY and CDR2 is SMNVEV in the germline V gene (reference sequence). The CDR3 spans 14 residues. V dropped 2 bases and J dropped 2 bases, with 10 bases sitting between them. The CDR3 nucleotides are TGTGCCAGCAGTTTAGGGCCTCCTACCTACGAGCAGTACTTC. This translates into CASSLGPPTYEQYF.

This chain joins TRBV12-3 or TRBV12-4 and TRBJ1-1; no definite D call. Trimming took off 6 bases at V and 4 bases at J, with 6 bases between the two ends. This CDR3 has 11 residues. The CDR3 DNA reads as TGTGCCAGCAGCCCGAGCACTGAAGCTTTCTTT. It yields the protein CASSPSTEAFF.

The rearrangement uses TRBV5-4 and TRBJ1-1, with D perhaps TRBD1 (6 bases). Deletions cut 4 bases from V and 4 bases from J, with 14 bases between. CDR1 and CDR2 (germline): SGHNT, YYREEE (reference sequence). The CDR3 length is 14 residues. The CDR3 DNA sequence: TGTGCCAGCAGCGGCAGGGGAGGGTCCACTGAAGCTTTCTTT. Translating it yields CASSGRGGSTEAFF.

CDR3 region: CASSKGTGAMNTEAFF. CDR3 nucleotide sequence: TGTGCCAGCAGCAAAGGGACAGGCGCTATGAACACTGAAGCTTTCTTT. The chain links TRBV21-1 to TRBJ1-1; the DNA was not compared with TRBD1, the D call given in the table. TRBV21-1 is marked as a pseudogene. The CDR3 totals 16 residues.

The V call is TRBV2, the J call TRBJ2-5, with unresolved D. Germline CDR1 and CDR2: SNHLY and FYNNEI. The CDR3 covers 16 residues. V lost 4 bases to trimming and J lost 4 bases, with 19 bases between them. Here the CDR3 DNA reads TGTGCCAGCAGTGGTAGCCTGGGCGGCACCCGAGAGACCCAGTACTTC. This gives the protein CASSGSLGGTRETQYF.

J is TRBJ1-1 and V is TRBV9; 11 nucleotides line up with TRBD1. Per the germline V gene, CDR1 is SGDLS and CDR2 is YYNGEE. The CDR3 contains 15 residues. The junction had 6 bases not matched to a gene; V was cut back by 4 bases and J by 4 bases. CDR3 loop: CASSLGQGAPTEAFF. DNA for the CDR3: TGTGCCAGCAGCCTCGGACAGGGGGCACCCACTGAAGCTTTCTTT.

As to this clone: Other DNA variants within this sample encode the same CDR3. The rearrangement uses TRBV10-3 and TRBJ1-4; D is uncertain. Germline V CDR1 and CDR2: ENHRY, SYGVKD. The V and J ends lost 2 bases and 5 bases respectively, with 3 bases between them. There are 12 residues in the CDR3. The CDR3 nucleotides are TGTGCCATCAGTGAGAGGAATGAAAAACTGTTTTTT. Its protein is CAISERNEKLFF.

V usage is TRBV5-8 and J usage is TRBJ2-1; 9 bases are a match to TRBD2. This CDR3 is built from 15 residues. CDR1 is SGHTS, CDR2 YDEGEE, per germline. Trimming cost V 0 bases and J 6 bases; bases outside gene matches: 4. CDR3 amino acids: CASSLAPTSGNEQFF. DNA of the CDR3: TGTGCCAGCAGCTTGGCCCCGACTAGCGGCAATGAGCAGTTCTTC.

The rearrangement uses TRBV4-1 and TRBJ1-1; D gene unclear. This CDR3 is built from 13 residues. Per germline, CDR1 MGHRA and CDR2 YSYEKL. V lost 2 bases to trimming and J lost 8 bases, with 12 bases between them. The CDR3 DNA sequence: TGCGCCAGCAGCCAATTCTCGGCGTCCGAAGCTTTCTTT. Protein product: CASSQFSASEAFF.

CDR3 nucleotides: TGTGCCAGCACTTTCGTTGGGACAGGGGAAGCTTTCTTT. Amino acid sequence: CASTFVGTGEAFF. V is TRBV6-5 and J is TRBJ1-1, with TRBD1 identical over 9 bases. This CDR3 contains 13 residues. J lost 8 bases, V lost 7 bases, and 8 bases had no gene match. The V gene's germline CDR1 is MNHEY and CDR2 SVGAGI.

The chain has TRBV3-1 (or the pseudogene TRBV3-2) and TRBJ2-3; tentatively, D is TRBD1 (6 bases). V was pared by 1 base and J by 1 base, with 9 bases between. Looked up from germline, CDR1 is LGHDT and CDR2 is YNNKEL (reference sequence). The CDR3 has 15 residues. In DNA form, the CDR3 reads TGTGCCAGCAGCCAAGTGGCAGGGGGCACAGATACGCAGTATTTT. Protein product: CASSQVAGGTDTQYF.

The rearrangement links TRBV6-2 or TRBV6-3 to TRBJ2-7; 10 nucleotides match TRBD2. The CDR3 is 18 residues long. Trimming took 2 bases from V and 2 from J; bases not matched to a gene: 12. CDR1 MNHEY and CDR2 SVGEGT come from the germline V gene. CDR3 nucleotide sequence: TGTGCCAGCAGTTACAAGGCGGGGGCTAGCGGGGGAACCTACGAGCAGTACTTC. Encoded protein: CASSYKAGASGGTYEQYF.

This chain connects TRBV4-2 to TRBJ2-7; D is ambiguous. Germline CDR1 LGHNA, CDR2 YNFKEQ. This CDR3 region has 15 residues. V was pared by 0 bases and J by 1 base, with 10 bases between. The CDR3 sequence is CASSQDLTTSYEQYF. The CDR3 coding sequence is TGTGCCAGCAGCCAAGATCTTACAACTTCCTACGAGCAGTACTTC.

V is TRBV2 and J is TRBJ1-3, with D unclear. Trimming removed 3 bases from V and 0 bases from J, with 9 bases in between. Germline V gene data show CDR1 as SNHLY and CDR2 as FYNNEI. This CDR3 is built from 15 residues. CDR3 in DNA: TGTGCCAGCAGTGAGTCGGGTCCCTCTGGAAACACCATATATTTT. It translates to CASSESGPSGNTIYF.